The source of this TCR beta chain is a study of OX40 agonist ivuxolimab in advanced cancers. Per germline, CDR1 MNHEY and CDR2 SVGAGI. V gave up 2 bases and J gave up 10 bases, with 15 bases separating them. The CDR3 contains 15 residues. The protocol was immunoSEQ multiplex PCR, while the TCRdb copy is restricted to in-frame clones and leaves out a portion. The sample shows about 64,000 clones, 80% to 85% of them seen only once. Sequencing was performed on CD4+ or CD8+ T cells sorted from blood, taken in a trial of the OX40 agonist ivuxolimab. This rearrangement joins TRBV6-5 to TRBJ1-6; no firm D call. This clonotype was obtained from an adult with an advanced solid tumor such as melanoma, head and neck, liver or kidney cancer. The CDR3 region has the DNA TGTGCCAGCAGTTACGGGCTGTTGAGAGGATCACCCCTCCACTTT. Translation gives CASSYGLLRGSPLHF.